Following are 3 T cell receptor beta chains from one sample sequenced in a study of blood T cells in healthy people across ages. Then a second PCR, running roughly 7 to 11 cycles, was carried out with a sample-barcoded 5' primer and a J-beta primer mix. TCRdb recomputed calls from the 5' RACE reads with MiXCR, one row per CDR3 protein. The table shows around 900,000 distinct CDR3 sequences, with 45% to 60% occurring only once. The material sequenced was blood. These receptors were collected from a woman aged 60-75 years in good health.

The chain couples TRBV27 to TRBJ2-7; 7 bases agree with TRBD1. The ends lost 5 bases at V and 3 bases at J; junction bases unmatched: 10. The CDR3 contains 15 residues. The V gene's germline CDR1 is MNHEY and CDR2 SMNVEV (reference sequence). CDR3 amino acids: CASSPQGQRFYEQYF. CDR3 nucleotides: TGTGCCAGCAGTCCCCAGGGACAGCGATTCTACGAGCAGTACTTC.

This clonotype was recorded a few times. CDR3 protein: CASSSRHGNYEQYF. In DNA, the CDR3 is TGTGCCAGCAGTTCCCGACACGGGAACTACGAGCAGTACTTC. This rearrangement joins TRBV12-3 or TRBV12-4 to TRBJ2-7, with D tentatively TRBD2 (5 bases). CDR3 size: 14 residues. V lost 4 bases and J 3 bases, leaving 13 bases between the germline ends.

This clonotype was counted only a few times. The V call is TRBV24-1, the J call TRBJ2-7, with 10 bases that match TRBD1. V lost 6 bases to trimming and J lost 3 bases; unmatched junction nucleotides: 13. This CDR3 has 17 amino acids. CDR1 KGHDR and CDR2 SFDVKD come from the germline V gene. For the CDR3, the DNA is TGTGCCACCAGTACCCTGGACCGGGACAGGGGATTCTACGAGCAGTACTTC. It encodes CATSTLDRDRGFYEQYF.